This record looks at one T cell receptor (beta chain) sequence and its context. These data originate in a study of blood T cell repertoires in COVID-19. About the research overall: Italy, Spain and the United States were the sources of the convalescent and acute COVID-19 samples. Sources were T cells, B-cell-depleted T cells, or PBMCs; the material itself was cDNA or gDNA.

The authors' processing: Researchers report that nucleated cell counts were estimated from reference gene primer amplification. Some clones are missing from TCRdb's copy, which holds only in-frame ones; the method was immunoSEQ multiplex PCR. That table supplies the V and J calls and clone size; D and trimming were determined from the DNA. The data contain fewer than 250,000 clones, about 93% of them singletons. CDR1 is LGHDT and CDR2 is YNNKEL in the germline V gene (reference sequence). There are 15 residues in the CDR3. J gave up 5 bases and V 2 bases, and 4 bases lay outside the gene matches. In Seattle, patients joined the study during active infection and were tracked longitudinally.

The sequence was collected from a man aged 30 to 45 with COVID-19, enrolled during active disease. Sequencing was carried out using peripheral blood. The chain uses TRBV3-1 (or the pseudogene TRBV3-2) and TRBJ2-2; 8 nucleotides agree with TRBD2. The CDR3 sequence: CASSQIAGLTGELFF. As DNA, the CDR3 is TGTGCCAGCAGCCAAATAGCGGGGTTGACCGGGGAGCTGTTTTTT.